This T cell receptor beta chain appears in the sequencing data of a study of shared clonotypes between healthy human individuals (TCRdb year 2020). The study in broad terms: The cohort included a few men and a couple of women between 18 and 49 years of age. Per donor, three plates each were used for CD4 naive and CD4 memory, two for CD8 naive, and one for CD8 memory. To estimate repertoire size and how much clonotype sharing occurs between individuals, the study deeply sequenced the blood TCR repertoires of five healthy adults. Libraries were prepared and TCR repertoires were sequenced by different laboratories using diverse techniques, in order to increase sequencing depth and limit assay-specific biases. Each donor's leukapheresis produced roughly between roughly 0.85 and 9.5 billion PBMCs.

As regards this clone: It lacks a known antigen. There are no base qualities to consult, and no much larger clone falls within one base.

In the germline V gene, CDR1 corresponds to ENHRY and CDR2 to SYGVKD. The CDR3 numbers 14 residues from cysteine through phenylalanine. This entry keeps only the CDR3 DNA: 42 bases, framed from base 1. V and J are truncated by 0 bases and 4 bases respectively, leaving an intervening sequence of 7 bases. What the research found in general, with its limitations: When a handful of donors were compared, the shared fraction of clonotypes was about 5% for naive CD4, 3.5% to 4% for naive CD8, 2% to 2.5% for memory CD4, and 0.4% for memory CD8. Even with the large sequencing depth, rarefaction of the sorted-subset datasets indicated that sequencing was incomplete. Only blood was sampled, and tissue TCR repertoires likely differ from those in blood. Naive subsets generally had larger estimated clonotype richness than memory subsets. The genetic and exposure-history diversity represented was limited by the small number of donors. Higher generation probabilities were observed for clonotypes shared by all four sorted-subset donors than for non-shared clonotypes. Pairwise subsampling led to the expectation that sequencing depth would affect the degree of clonotype sharing among donors.

TCR CDR3 regions were amplified from genomic DNA by multiplex PCR using the deep immunoSEQ assay. For each cell subset, the extracted genomic DNA was distributed evenly across all wells of several immunoSEQ 96-well plates, and each plate served as one replicate. Each replicate PCR for sorted subsets received roughly 0.2 ug genomic DNA, equal to 28,000 or so T cell genomes. Purified libraries were quantified with a Qubit 3.0 fluorometer, sized on a Bioanalyzer 2100, and re-quantified with the KAPA Library Quantification kit. Every immunoSEQ 96-well plate was sequenced on a separate single-read 150-cycle Illumina NextSeq 550 flow cell. The paper's data handling went like this. Because the immunoSEQ output included only junctional sequences and no quality scores, the filtering could not be the same as the filtering used for full-length reads. Sequences were annotated with PyIR, a Python wrapper for IgBLAST v1.9, using IMGT germline references to assign V/J genes and CDR3. Any read was removed if the V/J assignment was weak (E-value above 1e-6), the CDR3 was missing, or the read contained stop codons, out-of-frame junctions, or ambiguous translated residues. A V3J clonotype was defined by an identical inferred V gene, J gene, and CDR3 amino acid sequence. To compute the percentage overlap between repertoires, the number of shared unique clonotypes was divided by the size of the smaller repertoire. Repertoire richness was assessed with RTK rarefaction, the Chao1 estimator, and Recon v2.1 estimates of unobserved clonotypes. OLGA was used to compute generation probabilities for all TCRbeta clonotypes that the gDNA method yielded from several donors. Entries here come from immuneACCESS through TCRdb and include only in-frame sequences with V and J called. Some clones fail to appear in such tables; in the studies checked, an unresolved V gene covers under half of the shortfall, and the cause of the remainder is unknown. V, J and clone size derive from that table, while D and trimming were established from the DNA sequence. In this sample the table shows 2 million to 3 million clones, approximately 94% of which occur a single time. About 0.38% of the sample rests with the top ten.

The donors were healthy, HIV-negative adults who had no recently reported acute infections or vaccinations. All donors were Caucasian adults living in Nashville, Tennessee, USA. CD4+ T cells were enriched by magnetic negative selection; naive cells were then positively selected on CD45RA, and the negative fraction formed the memory subset. Blood was obtained by leukapheresis, after which PBMCs were separated by Ficoll-Histopaque density gradient centrifugation and cryopreserved in liquid nitrogen vapor phase. Analytical flow cytometry was used to check the purity and quantity of every magnetically sorted T cell population. From each sorted fraction, genomic DNA was isolated and quantified by UV absorbance on a Nanodrop 2000c.

Sequences were obtained from naive CD4+ T cells from PBMCs. The sample's cell subset or site label is to be understood as: CD45RA+ positively selected. The receptor was isolated from a man younger than 35 in good health. Some clones in this sample may be carry-over from other donors' samples. The chain is encoded by TRBV10-3 joined to TRBJ1-3; the D gene is unclear. The CDR3 has the sequence CAISESNSGNTIYF. The DNA is as follows: TGTGCCATCAGTGAGTCGAACTCAGGAAACACCATATATTTT.